These T cell receptor beta chains were read from a single sample in a study of T cells in Graves' hyperthyroidism and ophthalmopathy. Each CDR3 protein is one row after TCRdb ran MiXCR on the multiplex PCR reads. The table shows 450,000 to 700,000 distinct CDR3 sequences, with about 45% occurring only once. The sample was peripheral blood or thyroid tissue (not recorded which). All receptors come from an adult woman with Graves' disease, either hyperthyroidism or ophthalmopathy (not recorded which). CDR3s include the opening cysteine and the closing phenylalanine or tryptophan. The D gene is left open where the match is weak. Expanded clones are given a class, and other clones once, few, many or no size at all.

CDR3 DNA	CDR3 protein	clone size	D gene	V gene	J gene
TGTGCCTGGAGGCGGACAGCTAACACCGGGGAGCTGTTTTTT	CAWRRTANTGELFF	.	.	TRBV30	TRBJ2-2
TGTGCCAGCAGCTTAACGAAAGGCGAGCAGTACTTC	CASSLTKGEQYF	many	.	TRBV7-9	TRBJ2-7
TGCAGCGTCTCTAGCGGGAGCTACGAGCAGTACTTC	CSVSSGSYEQYF	many	TRBD2	TRBV29-1	TRBJ2-7
TGCGCCAGCAGTCTCAGGGGGGCCGGGGGGCTGTTTTTT	CASSLRGAGGLFF	.	.	TRBV5-1	TRBJ2-2
TGTGCCAGCAGCGATGAACCGGGACAGGGGAACACCGGGGAGCTGTTTTTT	CASSDEPGQGNTGELFF	.	TRBD1	TRBV9	TRBJ2-2
TGTGCCAGCAGCCCCTCTGCGGGGCAGCCCCAGCATTTT	CASSPSAGQPQHF	.	.	TRBV7-2	TRBJ1-5
TGCAGTGCTAGAGATAGAAGGGCTAGTTCACCCCTCCACTTT	CSARDRRASSPLHF	.	.	TRBV20-1	TRBJ1-6
TGTGCCAGCGCTGAAACCTACGAGCAGTACTTC	CASAETYEQYF	many	.	TRBV12-3/TRBV12-4	TRBJ2-7
TGTGCCAGCCGGGACAGGAGTTTTGGCTACACCTTC	CASRDRSFGYTF	many	TRBD1	TRBV6-1	TRBJ1-2
TGTGCCATCAGTGGTTCGACTAGCGGGACGCAGTACTTC	CAISGSTSGTQYF	.	TRBD2	TRBV10-3	TRBJ2-7
TGTGCCAGCAGCTTGGAGTACAGGGGGAATTCACCCCTCCACTTT	CASSLEYRGNSPLHF	few	TRBD1	TRBV7-3	TRBJ1-6
TGTGCCAGCAGTTTATGGCTGACAGGGGGCACTGAAGCTTTCTTT	CASSLWLTGGTEAFF	.	TRBD1	TRBV28	TRBJ1-1
TGTGCCAGCAGCGTAGATGGAAACACCATATATTTT	CASSVDGNTIYF	many	.	TRBV9	TRBJ1-3
TGTGCTAGAGCTTTAGGGCCTGAAGAGACCCAGTACTTC	CARALGPEETQYF	.	.	TRBV25-1	TRBJ2-5
TGTGCCAGTAGCTTTTTCCCCGTCATGAGCTCCTACGAGCAGTACTTC	CASSFFPVMSSYEQYF	.	.	TRBV7-8	TRBJ2-7
TGCAGCGTTGGGCAGGTTGTCGGGGAGCTGTTTTTT	CSVGQVVGELFF	.	.	TRBV29-1	TRBJ2-2
TGTGCCAGCAGTGAAGCGCGGGGGACAGGGGCTCGGAAGCCCCAGCATTTT	CASSEARGTGARKPQHF	.	TRBD1	TRBV2	TRBJ1-5
TGTGCCAGCAGCCCGGGGACAGGCTTCCAAGAGACCCAGTACTTC	CASSPGTGFQETQYF	.	TRBD1	TRBV7-2	TRBJ2-5
TGCGCCAGCAGCTTCCGGGACAGACCCACCGGGGAGCTGTTTTTT	CASSFRDRPTGELFF	many	TRBD1	TRBV5-1	TRBJ2-2
TGTGCCAGCAGACCCGGGACAGGGGTCACCACTGAAGCTTTCTTT	CASRPGTGVTTEAFF	.	TRBD1	TRBV12-3/TRBV12-4	TRBJ1-1
TGTGCCAGCAGTTCCGACAGGGAAGATGGCTACACCTTC	CASSSDREDGYTF	many	TRBD1	TRBV27	TRBJ1-2
TGTGCCAGCTCACCAAACGAGGACCACCAAGAGACCCAGTACTTC	CASSPNEDHQETQYF	few	.	TRBV18	TRBJ2-5
TGTGCCAGCAGCTTAGCTGGGGGATTTGGCACTGAAGCTTTCTTT	CASSLAGGFGTEAFF	.	.	TRBV11-2	TRBJ1-1
TGTGCCAGCAGCCCGCCGGGGGGCACTTATTCACCCCTCCACTTT	CASSPPGGTYSPLHF	.	.	TRBV7-2	TRBJ1-6
TGCAGCGTTCGCATCGAGGGCCGGACCACCGGGGAGCTGTTTTTT	CSVRIEGRTTGELFF	.	.	TRBV29-1	TRBJ2-2
TGTGCCATCCGGGGGACTAGCGGGGGGTGGGCCCAGTACTTC	CAIRGTSGGWAQYF	.	TRBD2	TRBV10-3	TRBJ2-5
TGCAGTGCTATATCGCGTCCCGGGGAGAGCAATCAGCCCCAGCATTTT	CSAISRPGESNQPQHF	many	.	TRBV20-1	TRBJ1-5
TGTGCCACCAGCAGAGGGCTACAGCTGAAGCAGCCCCAGCATTTT	CATSRGLQLKQPQHF	many	.	TRBV15	TRBJ1-5
TGTGCCGGGGAGGACGACGGGACAACTGAAGCTTTCTTT	CAGEDDGTTEAFF	many	.	TRBV2	TRBJ1-1
TGTGCCAGCAGCTTAGAAGGCCAGACGGGATTATATGGCTACACCTTC	CASSLEGQTGLYGYTF	.	.	TRBV7-2	TRBJ1-2
TGTGCCAGCAGCTACCTACTTGGAGCGGGAGGAACCTACGAGCAGTACTTC	CASSYLLGAGGTYEQYF	.	TRBD2	TRBV7-9	TRBJ2-7
TGTGCCAGCAGTTTTGCGGAAGAGACCCAGCATTTT	CASSFAEETQHF	.	.	TRBV12-3/TRBV12-4	TRBJ1-5
TGTGCCAGCAGCCAAGAGGGACCCCAGGAAAGCCATCAGCCCCAGCATTTT	CASSQEGPQESHQPQHF	.	.	TRBV4-1	TRBJ1-5
TGTGCCAGCAGCGCAGGGACGGCGGGCAATCAGCCCCAGCATTTT	CASSAGTAGNQPQHF	few	.	TRBV7-8	TRBJ1-5
TGTGCCAGCAGCTTCGGACGTAGAGGGAACCAAGAGACCCAGTACTTC	CASSFGRRGNQETQYF	once	.	TRBV13	TRBJ2-5
TGTGCCAGCAGCTTAGAGGCTAGCGGGAGGTACGAGCAGTACTTC	CASSLEASGRYEQYF	few	TRBD2	TRBV7-2	TRBJ2-7
TGTGCCAGCAGCTTAGAGCCCGCGAATGGCTACACCTTC	CASSLEPANGYTF	many	.	TRBV7-9	TRBJ1-2
TGTGCCAGCAGCTTTTCGACAGACAGCTCCTACGAGCAGTACTTC	CASSFSTDSSYEQYF	.	.	TRBV11-2	TRBJ2-7
TGTGCCAGCAGCCAGGGGGCAGGACAGCCCCAGTACTTC	CASSQGAGQPQYF	.	TRBD1	TRBV7-9	TRBJ2-5
TGTGCCAGCAGCTTAGGTGGTGGGGGTGGAGGGCACGAGCAGTACTTC	CASSLGGGGGGHEQYF	many	.	TRBV7-6	TRBJ2-7
TGTGCCAGTACGGAGGGGCTGGCTCAGCCCCAGCATTTT	CASTEGLAQPQHF	many	.	TRBV19	TRBJ1-5
TGTGCCAGCAGCTTAAACCGGTTGGAGACCCAGTACTTC	CASSLNRLETQYF	.	.	TRBV7-6	TRBJ2-5